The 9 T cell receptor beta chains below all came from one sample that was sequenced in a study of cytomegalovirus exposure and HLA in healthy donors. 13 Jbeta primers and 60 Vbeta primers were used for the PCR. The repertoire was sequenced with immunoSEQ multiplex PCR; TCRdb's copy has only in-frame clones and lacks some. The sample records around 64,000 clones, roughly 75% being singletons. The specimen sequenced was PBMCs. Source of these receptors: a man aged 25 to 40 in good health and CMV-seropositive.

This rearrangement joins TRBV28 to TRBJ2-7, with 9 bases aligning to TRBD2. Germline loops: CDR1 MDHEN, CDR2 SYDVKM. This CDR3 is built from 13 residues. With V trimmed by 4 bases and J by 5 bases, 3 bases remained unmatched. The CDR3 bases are TGTGCCAGCAGTTGGACTAGCGTCCACGAGCAGTACTTC. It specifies CASSWTSVHEQYF.

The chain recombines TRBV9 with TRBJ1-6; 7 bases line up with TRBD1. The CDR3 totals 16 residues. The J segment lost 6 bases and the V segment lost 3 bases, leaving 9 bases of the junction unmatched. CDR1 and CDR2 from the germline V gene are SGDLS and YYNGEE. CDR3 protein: CASSAGSTGSNSPLHF. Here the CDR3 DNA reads TGTGCCAGCAGCGCCGGCTCGACAGGGTCTAATTCACCCCTCCACTTT.

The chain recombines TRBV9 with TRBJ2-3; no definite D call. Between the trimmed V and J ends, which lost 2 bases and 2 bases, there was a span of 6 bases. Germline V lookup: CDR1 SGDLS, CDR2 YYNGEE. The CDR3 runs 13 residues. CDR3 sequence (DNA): TGTGCCAGCAGCGTTTTCTCCACAGATACGCAGTATTTT. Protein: CASSVFSTDTQYF.

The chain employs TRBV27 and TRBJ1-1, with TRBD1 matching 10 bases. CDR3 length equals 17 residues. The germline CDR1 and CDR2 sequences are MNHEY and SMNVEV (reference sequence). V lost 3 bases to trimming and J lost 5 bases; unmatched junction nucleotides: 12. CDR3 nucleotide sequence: TGTGCCAGCAGTTTCTTCCGACAGGGGGCGAGGAAAACTGAAGCTTTCTTT. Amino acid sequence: CASSFFRQGARKTEAFF.

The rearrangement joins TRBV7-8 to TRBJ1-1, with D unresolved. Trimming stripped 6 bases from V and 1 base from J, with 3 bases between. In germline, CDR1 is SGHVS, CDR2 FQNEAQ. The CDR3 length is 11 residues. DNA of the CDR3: TGTGCCAGCAGTCGGAACACTGAAGCTTTCTTT. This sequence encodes CASSRNTEAFF.

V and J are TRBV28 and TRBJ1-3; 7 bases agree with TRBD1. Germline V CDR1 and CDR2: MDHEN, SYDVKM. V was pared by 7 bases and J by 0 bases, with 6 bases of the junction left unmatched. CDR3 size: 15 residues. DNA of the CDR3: TGTGCCAGCATCCCGGGACAGTCCTCTGGAAACACCATATATTTT. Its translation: CASIPGQSSGNTIYF.

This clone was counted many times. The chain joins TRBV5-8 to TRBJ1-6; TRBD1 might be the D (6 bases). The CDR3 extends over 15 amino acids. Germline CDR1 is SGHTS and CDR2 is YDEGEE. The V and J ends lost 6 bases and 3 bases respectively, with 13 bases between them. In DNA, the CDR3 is TGTGCCAGCAACATACAGGGACGCTATAATTCACCCCTCCACTTT. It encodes CASNIQGRYNSPLHF.

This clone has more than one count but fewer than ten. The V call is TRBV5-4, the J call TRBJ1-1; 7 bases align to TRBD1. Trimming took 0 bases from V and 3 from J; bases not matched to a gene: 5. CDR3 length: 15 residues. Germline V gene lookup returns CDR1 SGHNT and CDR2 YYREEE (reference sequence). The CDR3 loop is CASSLAAGGDTEAFF. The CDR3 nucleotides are TGTGCCAGCAGCTTGGCGGCAGGGGGTGACACTGAAGCTTTCTTT.

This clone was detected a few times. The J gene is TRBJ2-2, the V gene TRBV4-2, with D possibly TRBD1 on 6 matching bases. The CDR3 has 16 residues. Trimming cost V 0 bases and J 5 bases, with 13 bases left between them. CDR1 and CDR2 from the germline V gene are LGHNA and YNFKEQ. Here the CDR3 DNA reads TGTGCCAGCAGCCAAGATGTGGGGGCGAGGACCGGGGAGCTGTTTTTT. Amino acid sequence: CASSQDVGARTGELFF.